Below are 2 T cell receptor beta chains sequenced from a single sample in a study of OX40 agonist ivuxolimab in advanced cancers. The library was produced with the immunoSEQ multiplex PCR assay. The table was pulled from immuneACCESS by TCRdb, which kept in-frame rearrangements only. Such tables lose some clones; where checked, under half of the loss comes from unresolved V genes, and the rest has no known cause. This sample lists 55,000 to 60,000 clones; over 70% were detected once. The ten largest clones represent under 3.5% of the sample. The material sequenced was CD4+ or CD8+ T cells sorted from blood, taken in a trial of the OX40 agonist ivuxolimab. The receptors come from an adult with an advanced solid tumor such as melanoma, head and neck, liver or kidney cancer.

The table lists this clone with a few counts. For the CDR3, the DNA is TGTGCCAGCAGCTCCGGACTAGCGGGAGGGGGCACCGGGGAGCTGTTTTTT. Translation gives CASSSGLAGGGTGELFF. The V call is TRBV7-2, the J call TRBJ2-2, with 15 bases matching TRBD2. The germline V gene encodes CDR1 SGHTA and CDR2 FQGNSA. The CDR3 is 17 residues long. V gave up 4 bases and J gave up 4 bases; unmatched junction bases: 4.

This chain connects TRBV2 to TRBJ2-6; no clear D gene. This CDR3 is built from 12 residues. Germline CDR1 reads SNHLY; CDR2 reads FYNNEI. Trimming removed 6 bases from V and 10 bases from J, with 10 bases in between. The CDR3 nucleotides read TGTGCCAGCAGCGCAGGAGAGAACGTCCTGACTTTC. It yields the protein CASSAGENVLTF.